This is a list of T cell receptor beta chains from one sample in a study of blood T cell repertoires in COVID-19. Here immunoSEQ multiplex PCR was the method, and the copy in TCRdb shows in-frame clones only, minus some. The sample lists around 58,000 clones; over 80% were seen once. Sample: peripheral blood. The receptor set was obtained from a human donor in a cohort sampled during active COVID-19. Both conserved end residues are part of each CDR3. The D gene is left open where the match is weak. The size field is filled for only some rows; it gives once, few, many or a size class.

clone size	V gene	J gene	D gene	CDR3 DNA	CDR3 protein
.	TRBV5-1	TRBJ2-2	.	TGCGCCAGCAGGGGGGGGGCCGCGAACACCGGGGAGCTGTTTTTT	CASRGGAANTGELFF
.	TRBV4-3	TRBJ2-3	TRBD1	TGCGCCAGCAGCCAAAATCTCGACAGGGGGCACGTAGATACGCAGTATTTT	CASSQNLDRGHVDTQYF
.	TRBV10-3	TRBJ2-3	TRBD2	TGTGCCATCGGGCGACTAGCGGGGGGCACAGATACGCAGTATTTT	CAIGRLAGGTDTQYF
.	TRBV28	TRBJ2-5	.	TGTGCCAGCAGTTTACGGGTGTTTGTTGGGGAGACCCAGTACTTC	CASSLRVFVGETQYF
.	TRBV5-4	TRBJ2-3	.	TGTGCCAGCTGGCGGGGCGGGGCCGCTTCTAGCACAGATACGCAGTATTTT	CASWRGGAASSTDTQYF
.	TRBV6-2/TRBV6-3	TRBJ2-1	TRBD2	TGTGCCAGCAGTCATGTCGAGCGGCTAGCGGGGCCTAGCTCCTACAATGAGCAGTTCTTC	CASSHVERLAGPSSYNEQFF
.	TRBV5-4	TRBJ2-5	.	TGTGCCAGCAGCTTCGGGACTGTCAGGGAGACCCAGTACTTC	CASSFGTVRETQYF
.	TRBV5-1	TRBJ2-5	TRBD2	TGCGCCAGCAGCTTGGCCCCCGGGGGGGGGCAAGAGACCCAGTACTTC	CASSLAPGGGQETQYF
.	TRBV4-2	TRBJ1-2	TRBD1	TGTGCCAGCAGCCCCCGAACAGGGGGTAACTATGGCTACACCTTC	CASSPRTGGNYGYTF
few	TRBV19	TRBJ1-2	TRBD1	TGTGCCAGTAGTGATCAACTACAGGGGTACTATGGCTACACCTTC	CASSDQLQGYYGYTF
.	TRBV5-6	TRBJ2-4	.	TGTGCCAGCAGCTTCCGGGAACTAGCCAAAAACATTCAGTACTTC	CASSFRELAKNIQYF
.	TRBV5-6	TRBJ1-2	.	TGTGCCAGCAGCTTGGGAGTGAACTATGGCTACACCTTC	CASSLGVNYGYTF
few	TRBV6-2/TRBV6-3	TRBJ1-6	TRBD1	TGTGCCAGCAGCCCTGGACAGGGCTTTGATTCACCCCTCCACTTT	CASSPGQGFDSPLHF
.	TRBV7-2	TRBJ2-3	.	TGTGCCAGCAGTCTATACACAGATACGCAGTATTTT	CASSLYTDTQYF
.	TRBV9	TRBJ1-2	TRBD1	TGTGCCAGCAGCTTCCCGCGGGGACAGGGAGGCTATGGCTACACCTTC	CASSFPRGQGGYGYTF
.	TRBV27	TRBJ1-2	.	TGTGCCAGCAGTTTAATGGGGAGGGGGTATGGCTACACCTTC	CASSLMGRGYGYTF
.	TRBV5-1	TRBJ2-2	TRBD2	TGCGCCAGCAGCTTTTCCGGGACTAGCGGCACCGGGGAGCTGTTTTTT	CASSFSGTSGTGELFF
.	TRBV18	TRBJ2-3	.	TGTGCCAGCTCACAATCTCTGGGGGCTGATACGCAGTATTTT	CASSQSLGADTQYF
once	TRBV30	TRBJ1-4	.	TGTGCCTGGAGTGTCAGGGGCGCTGGTGAAAAACTGTTTTTT	CAWSVRGAGEKLFF
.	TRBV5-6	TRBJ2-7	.	TGTGCCAGCAGCGCGATAGGAGACAGGAACGAGCAGTACTTC	CASSAIGDRNEQYF
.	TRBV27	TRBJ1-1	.	TGTGCCAGCAGTTTAAGGTTGATCCCGAGGAAAAACACTGAAGCTTTCTTT	CASSLRLIPRKNTEAFF
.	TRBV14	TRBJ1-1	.	TGTGCCAGCAGCCAAGATTTCGGAGGGGTGAACACTGAAGCTTTCTTT	CASSQDFGGVNTEAFF
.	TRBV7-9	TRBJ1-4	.	TGTGCCAGCAGCTTGGCGACAGTTGAAAAACTGTTTTTT	CASSLATVEKLFF
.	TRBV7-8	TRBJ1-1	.	TGTGCCAGCAGCACAACCAGGGGGAACACTGAAGCTTTCTTT	CASSTTRGNTEAFF
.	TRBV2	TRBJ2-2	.	TGTGCCAGCAGGGGGCAGGGCGGCACCGGGGAGCTGTTTTTT	CASRGQGGTGELFF
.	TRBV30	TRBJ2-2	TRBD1	TGTGCCTGGAAGGCAGGGGGCGACCCTAACACCGGGGAGCTGTTTTTT	CAWKAGGDPNTGELFF
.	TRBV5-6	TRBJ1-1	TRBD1	TGTGCCAGCAGCGAAGGGACAGGGGTCGACACTGAAGCTTTCTTT	CASSEGTGVDTEAFF